The 14 T cell receptor beta chains below were found in one sample sequenced in a study of OX40 agonist ivuxolimab in advanced cancers. The method was immunoSEQ multiplex PCR; TCRdb's version includes in-frame clones alone and lacks a portion of them. The sample holds 130,000 or so clones, roughly 93% seen once. The specimen was CD4+ or CD8+ T cells sorted from blood, collected in a trial of the OX40 agonist ivuxolimab. The receptors come from an adult with an advanced solid tumor such as melanoma, head and neck, liver or kidney cancer.

V gene TRBV2 combines with J gene TRBJ1-5; D uncertain. Trimming pared 6 bases from V and 0 bases from J, leaving 9 bases between. The CDR3 sequence is 14 residues long. Germline V gene lookup returns CDR1 SNHLY and CDR2 FYNNEI. The CDR3 spells CASSEFFSNQPQHF. The CDR3 nucleotides are TGTGCCAGCAGCGAGTTTTTTAGCAATCAGCCCCAGCATTTT.

The V and J genes are TRBV6-1 and TRBJ1-6; D is ambiguous. The CDR3 length is 17 residues. Looked up from germline, CDR1 is MNHNS and CDR2 is SASEGT. V was trimmed by 4 bases and J by 5 bases, leaving 18 bases between them. The CDR3 loop reads CASSALWEPGDNSPLHF. In nucleotides, the CDR3 is TGTGCCAGCAGTGCCCTCTGGGAACCCGGGGATAATTCACCCCTCCACTTT.

The V and J genes are TRBV15 and TRBJ2-5; 8 bases align to TRBD2. From germline, CDR1 is LNHNV and CDR2 YYDKDF (reference sequence). V was pared by 1 base and J by 4 bases, with 5 bases of the junction left unmatched. This CDR3 region has 15 residues. The CDR3 DNA sequence: TGTGCCACCAGCAGAGGTAGCGGGGAGGGAGAGACCCAGTACTTC. Residues: CATSRGSGEGETQYF.

The rearrangement links TRBV28 to TRBJ2-1; 7 bases agree with TRBD1. V shed 6 bases and J 4 bases; nucleotides not matched to a gene: 12. Germline assignment: CDR1 MDHEN and CDR2 SYDVKM. The CDR3 extends over 16 amino acids. CDR3 region: CASSPPRQGGYNEQFF. CDR3 nucleotide sequence: TGTGCCAGCAGCCCCCCCCGACAGGGCGGATACAATGAGCAGTTCTTC.

The J gene is TRBJ2-2, the V gene TRBV4-2; the D gene could be TRBD1 or TRBD2 (5 bases each). Germline-derived CDR1 and CDR2 are LGHNA and YNFKEQ. Trimming left V 0 bases short and J 1 base short, with 15 bases between. The length of the CDR3 is 18 residues. CDR3 coding DNA: TGTGCCAGCAGCCAAGATCCGGTCGGGGCTTTGAACACCGGGGAGCTGTTTTTT. Translated, it gives CASSQDPVGALNTGELFF.

This clone was observed once. The chain couples TRBV7-9 to TRBJ2-7; D is uncertain. Per germline, CDR1 SEHNR and CDR2 FQNEAQ (reference sequence). The V end was cut by 2 bases, the J end by 6 bases, with 23 bases between. The CDR3 contains 17 residues. The CDR3 DNA follows: TGTGCCAGCAGCTTACCTTTTGGCCCGGTCGACGGTCGCGAGCAGTACTTC. It yields the protein CASSLPFGPVDGREQYF.

DNA for the CDR3: TGTGCCAGCATTTCCTACAGGGACGAGCAGTACTTC. Its translation: CASISYRDEQYF. The V and J genes are TRBV6-6 and TRBJ2-7, with a tentative D call TRBD1 (6 bases). The V gene lost 7 bases and the J gene lost 5 bases, with 12 bases spanning the gap. Germline V gives CDR1 MNHNY, CDR2 SVGAGI (reference sequence). The CDR3 has 12 amino acids.

The chain is built from TRBV9 and TRBJ2-3, with D unresolved. The CDR3 runs to 16 residues. Trimming removed 4 bases from V and 3 bases from J, with 18 bases in between. The germline V gene has CDR1 SGDLS and CDR2 YYNGEE. The CDR3 nucleotides are TGTGCCAGCAGCCCCGCCGAAACGATCCGGACAGATACGCAGTATTTT. This translates into CASSPAETIRTDTQYF.

CDR3 sequence (DNA): TGTGCCAGCAGCGTAGACCAGGACGCCTACGAGCAGTACTTC. The encoded protein is CASSVDQDAYEQYF. This chain joins TRBV9 and TRBJ2-7; D gene ambiguous. Germline V lookup: CDR1 SGDLS, CDR2 YYNGEE. This CDR3 is 14 amino acids long. The V gene lost 0 bases and the J gene lost 2 bases, with 9 bases spanning the gap.

The gene calls are TRBV5-1 and TRBJ1-6, with D possibly TRBD1 on 5 matching bases. This CDR3 has 15 residues. V was clipped by 2 bases and J by 7 bases, with 13 bases between them. Germline V lookup: CDR1 SGHRS, CDR2 YFSETQ. CDR3 amino acids: CASSFTGTRNSPLHF. CDR3 sequence (DNA): TGCGCCAGCAGCTTTACCGGGACTAGAAATTCACCCCTCCACTTT. Full variable domain (missing parts from reference TRBV5-1 and TRBJ1-6): KAGVTQTPRYLIKTRGQQVTLSCSPISGHRSVSWYQQTPGQGLQFLFEYFSETQRNKGNFPGRFSGRQFSNSRSEMNVSTLELGDSALYLCASSFTGTRNSPLHFGNGTRLTVT.

With regard to this clone: Other DNA sequences in this sample translate to the same CDR3. CDR3 nucleotide sequence: TGTGCCAGCAGTTTATCAGGATACGAGCAGTACTTC. Translated: CASSLSGYEQYF. The chain couples TRBV28 to TRBJ2-7; D not resolved. In germline, CDR1 is MDHEN, CDR2 SYDVKM. This CDR3 region has 12 residues. Trimming shortened V by 1 base and J by 4 bases, and 5 bases separated the two germline ends.

In DNA form, the CDR3 reads TGTGCCAGTAGTCTCCGGACAGGGAAGGCTGAAGCTTTCTTT. Protein: CASSLRTGKAEAFF. This chain connects TRBV19 to TRBJ1-1; 8 bases fit TRBD1. The CDR3 is 14 amino acids. Germline CDR1 and CDR2: LNHDA and SQIVND (reference sequence). J was trimmed by 6 bases and V by 5 bases; bases with no gene match: 8.

V gene TRBV9 combines with J gene TRBJ2-2, with TRBD1 matching 9 bases. The V and J ends lost 7 bases and 0 bases, in that order; junction bases with no gene match: 7. This CDR3 comprises 16 residues. In germline, CDR1 is SGDLS, CDR2 YYNGEE. CDR3 sequence (DNA): TGTGCCAGCTCATGGGACAGGGACGCGAACACCGGGGAGCTGTTTTTT. Protein sequence: CASSWDRDANTGELFF.

The chain links TRBV7-9 to TRBJ1-2; 11 bases fit TRBD1. The CDR3 consists of 15 residues. Trimming took 6 bases from V and 4 from J; bases not matched to a gene: 7. In germline, CDR1 is SEHNR, CDR2 FQNEAQ (reference sequence). CDR3 protein: CASSRPGQGGYGYTF. The DNA of the CDR3 is TGTGCCAGCAGTCGACCGGGACAGGGGGGCTATGGCTACACCTTC. The complete variable domain, with remaining parts taken from reference TRBV7-9 and TRBJ1-2, reads DTGVSQNPRHKITKRGQNVTFRCDPISEHNRLYWYRQTLGQGPEFLTYFQNEAQLEKSRLLSDRFSAERPKGSFSTLEIQRTEQGDSAMYLCASSRPGQGGYGYTFGSGTRLTVV.